The TCR beta chain under discussion was sequenced for a study of blood T cell repertoires in COVID-19. The germline V gene has CDR1 PRHDT and CDR2 FYEKMQ (reference sequence). CDR3 length: 16 residues. V shed 0 bases, J shed 5 bases, and the junction held 6 bases outside the gene matches. TCRdb's copy holds only in-frame clones and misses some; the assay was immunoSEQ multiplex PCR. This table has 200,000 to 250,000 clones, 80% to 85% appearing once. This clonotype was sampled from a woman over 75 with active or convalescent COVID-19. The sample consisted of peripheral blood. The chain links TRBV13 to TRBJ2-5; TRBD2 agrees at 10 bases. CDR3 residues: CASSLGRSGGAETQYF. Written as DNA, the CDR3 is TGTGCCAGCAGCTTAGGGAGGAGCGGGGGGGCGGAGACCCAGTACTTC.